This note documents a single T cell receptor (beta chain) sequence. Its antigen is as yet unknown. CDR3 length: 13 residues. Germline CDR1 reads SGHTS; CDR2 reads YDEGEE. Trimming removed 2 bases from V and 2 bases from J, with 8 bases in between. The source of the sample is a study of CD8+CD57+ T cells in acquired aplastic anemia. Points from the study as a whole: The same twenty-nine CD8+ CDR3 sequences occurred in patients and in controls. Patients and controls had CD8+ Simpson's diversity values that were not significantly distinct.

CDR3 and TCR beta VDJ profiling relied on a genomic DNA template. Each CDR3 protein is one row after TCRdb ran MiXCR on the reads. This sample has a few hundred thousand distinct CDR3 sequences, with approximately 55% found just once. The TCR was taken from a human donor with severe aplastic anemia or a healthy control (not recorded which). The specimen sequenced was sorted CD4+, CD8+, or CD8+CD57+ T cells (not recorded which) from PBMCs. This chain connects TRBV5-8 to TRBJ2-7; D tentatively reads TRBD1 or TRBD2 (6 bases each). CDR3 residues: CASSFGGPYEQYF. CDR3 sequence (DNA): TGTGCCAGCAGCTTCGGGGGCCCCTACGAGCAGTACTTC.